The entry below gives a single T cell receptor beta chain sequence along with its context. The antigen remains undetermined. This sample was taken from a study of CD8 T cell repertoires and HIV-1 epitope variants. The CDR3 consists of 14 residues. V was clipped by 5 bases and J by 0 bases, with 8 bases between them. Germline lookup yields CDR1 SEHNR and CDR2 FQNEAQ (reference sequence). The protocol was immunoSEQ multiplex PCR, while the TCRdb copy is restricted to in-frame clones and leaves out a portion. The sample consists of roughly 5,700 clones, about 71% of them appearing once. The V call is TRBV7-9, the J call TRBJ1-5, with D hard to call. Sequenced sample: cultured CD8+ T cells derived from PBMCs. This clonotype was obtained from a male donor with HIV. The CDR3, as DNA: TGTGCCAGCAGCCTACCCAGTAGCAATCAGCCCCAGCATTTT. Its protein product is CASSLPSSNQPQHF.